This T cell receptor (beta chain) was observed in a study of regulatory T cells in long-lasting Graves disease. Study-level findings and limits: There was favoring of TRBV28, TRBJ1-2 and TRBJ2-5 in persistent disease.

Time point: newly diagnosed GD, antithyroid drugs for less than 3 months. The TCR library was made from RNA that had been extracted from PBMCs in TRIzol. Graves' disease was diagnosed by American Thyroid Association guidelines. The patients were enrolled through endocrinology in Xi'an, China. The peripheral blood volume drawn was 8.5 to 9 milliliters, and it was collected into EDTA tubes. Sequencing libraries for TCR beta were prepared with iRepertoire HTBI primers and Arm-PCR of CDR3 regions. TCRdb processed the multiplex PCR reads anew with MiXCR; each CDR3 protein has one entry. Among over 200,000 distinct CDR3 sequences, approximately 16% were seen once, and the ten largest hold roughly a fifth. This clonotype was counted at least ten times. Its antigen remains unknown. V lost 4 bases and J lost 1, with 10 bases in between. Germline CDR1 LGHDT, CDR2 YNNKEL (reference sequence). The CDR3 covers 14 residues.

The sample here was peripheral blood mononuclear cells (PBMCs), taken at new diagnosis, from a patient treated with antithyroid drugs. The chain combines TRBV3-1 with TRBJ1-1; D is undetermined. This TCR came from a female donor with Graves disease. The CDR3 is CASSLSARNTEAFF. CDR3 in DNA: TGTGCCAGCAGCCTGTCCGCGAGGAACACTGAAGCTTTCTTT.